A selection of T cell receptor beta chains follows, all from one sample in a study of siplizumab effects on memory and regulatory T cells. The assay was immunoSEQ multiplex PCR, and TCRdb's table has in-frame clones only and misses some. The repertoire includes roughly 50,000 clones, roughly 87% of them detected once, and about 0.35% sits in the top ten. What was sequenced was naive CD8+ T cells sorted from blood. All receptors come from a human donor in good health. Both conserved end residues are part of each CDR3. Each record gives: J gene, D gene, V gene, clone size, CDR3 DNA, CDR3 protein. A D gene is named only where the DNA matches it firmly. Size is stated for part of the rows, as once, few or many counts, or as a class when the clone is expanded.

>TRBJ2-7|NA|TRBV11-2|NA
TGTGCCAGCAGCTTAGATACCGTAGGGATCTACGAGCAGTACTTC
CASSLDTVGIYEQYF
>TRBJ2-3|TRBD2|TRBV19|NA
TGTGCCAGTAGTATAGACCTAGCGGGGAGCACAGATACGCAGTATTTT
CASSIDLAGSTDTQYF
>TRBJ2-1|TRBD2|TRBV11-1|NA
TGTGCCAGCAGCTTAAGTCGGGAGGGCCTCAATGAGCAGTTCTTC
CASSLSREGLNEQFF
>TRBJ2-2|NA|TRBV5-6|NA
TGTGCCAGCAGCTTGTCAGATTCGAACACCGGGGAGCTGTTTTTT
CASSLSDSNTGELFF
>TRBJ2-5|NA|TRBV7-7|NA
TGTGCTAGCAGCTTAGCGTTGGTGGGGCAAGAGACCCAGTACTTC
CASSLALVGQETQYF
>TRBJ2-7|NA|TRBV9|NA
TGTGCCAGCAGCCTAGGTGGGGCTACCGAGCAGTACTTC
CASSLGGATEQYF
>TRBJ1-2|NA|TRBV4-1|NA
TGCGCCAGCAGCCATCGATTAAGCGAAACCTATGGCTACACCTTC
CASSHRLSETYGYTF
>TRBJ2-5|NA|TRBV7-9|once
TGTGCCAGCAGCTCCTCGGGAGTCAAGGAGACCCAGTACTTC
CASSSSGVKETQYF
>TRBJ2-7|NA|TRBV5-1|once
TGCGCCAGCAGCTTGGGGCGGCTAGAGTTCGACGAGCAGTACTTC
CASSLGRLEFDEQYF
>TRBJ2-3|TRBD2|TRBV2|NA
TGTGCCAGCAGTGACTTAGCGGGAGATAGCACAGATACGCAGTATTTT
CASSDLAGDSTDTQYF
>TRBJ2-7|NA|TRBV6-5|NA
TGTGCCAGCAGTTACTCCGGCAGCTACGAGCAGTACTTC
CASSYSGSYEQYF
>TRBJ2-7|TRBD1|TRBV6-1|NA
TGTGCCAGCACCTTAACCGGGACAGCCTACGAGCAGTACTTC
CASTLTGTAYEQYF
>TRBJ2-7|NA|TRBV27|NA
TGTGCCAGCAGTTTTGGGACCTCCTACGAGCAGTACTTC
CASSFGTSYEQYF
>TRBJ1-3|NA|TRBV4-1|NA
TGCGCCAGCAGCCGTGACAGGAGCTCTGGAAACACCATATATTTT
CASSRDRSSGNTIYF
>TRBJ1-6|NA|TRBV5-5|NA
TGTGCCAGCAGCCGAGCGTTGGACATCTATAATTCACCCCTCCACTTT
CASSRALDIYNSPLHF
>TRBJ2-2|TRBD2|TRBV19|NA
TGTGCCAGTAGCCCTACTAGCGGGACTGTGGAGCTGTTTTTT
CASSPTSGTVELFF
>TRBJ2-1|NA|TRBV2|NA
TGTGCCAGCAGTCAGTGGCAGTCGAGGGTGAATGAGCAGTTCTTC
CASSQWQSRVNEQFF
>TRBJ1-2|NA|TRBV12-5|few
TGTGCTAGTGGTTTGGAGACCACAGGGTTCGGCTACACCTTC
CASGLETTGFGYTF
>TRBJ2-7|TRBD2|TRBV4-1|once
TGCGCCAGCAGCCATTCTAGCGGGGGTACTTACGAGCAGTACTTC
CASSHSSGGTYEQYF
>TRBJ2-7|NA|TRBV27|NA
TGTGCCAGCAGCCCCCTCCCTAGAGGTGCCGAGCAGTACTTC
CASSPLPRGAEQYF
>TRBJ2-3|TRBD1|TRBV5-1|NA
TGCGCCAGCAGCTCCCCCCTAGACAGGGACGTCGCAGATACGCAGTATTTT
CASSSPLDRDVADTQYF
>TRBJ2-7|NA|TRBV5-1|NA
TGCGCCAGCAGCCTCTCAGAAACCTACGAGCAGTACTTC
CASSLSETYEQYF
>TRBJ1-1|TRBD1|TRBV14|NA
TGTGCCAGCAGCCAAGGGACAGGAATTGTGAATGAAGCTTTCTTT
CASSQGTGIVNEAFF
>TRBJ2-5|NA|TRBV4-1|NA
TGCGCCAGCAGCCCCCCCGGGGGCCGACAAGAGACCCAGTACTTC
CASSPPGGRQETQYF
>TRBJ2-3|TRBD2|TRBV7-3|NA
TGTGCCAGCAGCTTAATGGCGGGAGGCTACACAGATACGCAGTATTTT
CASSLMAGGYTDTQYF
>TRBJ2-7|NA|TRBV19|NA
TGTGCCAGTAGTATAGATCTATCTGACGAGCAGTACTTC
CASSIDLSDEQYF
>TRBJ1-6|TRBD1|TRBV5-1|NA
TGCGCCAGCAGCTGGGGGCAGGACAGGGTGTCGGATTATAATTCACCCCTCCACTTT
CASSWGQDRVSDYNSPLHF
>TRBJ1-2|TRBD1|TRBV4-1|few
TGCGCCAGCAGCCAAGAGACAGGGGTAGCCTATGGCTACACCTTC
CASSQETGVAYGYTF
>TRBJ2-2|TRBD2|TRBV10-3|NA
TGTGCCATCAGTATTTCACTAGCGGGAGAACGGACCGGGGAGCTGTTTTTT
CAISISLAGERTGELFF
>TRBJ1-2|NA|TRBV29-1|NA
TGCAGCGTTGCAGGGGACTATGGCTACACCTTC
CSVAGDYGYTF
>TRBJ2-7|NA|TRBV5-1|NA
TGCGCCAGCACCCCGGACTGGTCCTCCTACGAGCAGTACTTC
CASTPDWSSYEQYF
>TRBJ1-1|NA|TRBV19|NA
TGTGCCAGTAGTATGGGAGGCACTGAAGCTTTCTTT
CASSMGGTEAFF
>TRBJ2-2|TRBD1|TRBV27|few
TGTGCCAGCAGTCTGGACAGGGCGAACACCGGGGAGCTGTTTTTT
CASSLDRANTGELFF
>TRBJ1-4|NA|TRBV19|NA
TGTGCCAGTAGTATGTCGAGTCTAAATGAAAAACTGTTTTTT
CASSMSSLNEKLFF
>TRBJ2-1|NA|TRBV6-4|NA
TGTGCCAGTTCTTATTCCTGGGGCAGCACTTTTAATGAGCAGTTCTTC
CASSYSWGSTFNEQFF
>TRBJ2-7|TRBD1|TRBV11-3|NA
TGTGCCAGCAGCGCGACCGGGACAGGGACCTACGAGCAGTACTTC
CASSATGTGTYEQYF
>TRBJ2-1|NA|TRBV19|NA
TGTGCCAGTAGTTCAGCTCCACATGAGCAGTTCTTC
CASSSAPHEQFF
>TRBJ2-3|NA|TRBV11-3|NA
TGTGCCAGCAGCCCTGGGGGAGATACGCAGTATTTT
CASSPGGDTQYF
>TRBJ1-2|TRBD1|TRBV6-5|once
TGTGCCAGCAGTTACCTTGGACAGGGAAACGGCTACACCTTC
CASSYLGQGNGYTF
>TRBJ2-1|TRBD2|TRBV2|NA
TGTGCCAGCAGTGAAAGCCATTATTTGAGGCGGGGGTTTATTGAGCAGTTCTTC
CASSESHYLRRGFIEQFF
>TRBJ2-1|NA|TRBV7-2|NA
TGTGCCAGCAGCCAAGCTTCGGACGGATACAATGAGCAGTTCTTC
CASSQASDGYNEQFF
>TRBJ2-7|NA|TRBV6-5|NA
TGTGCCAGCAGTTACTCGAAAGAACGGAGCTCCTACGAGCAGTACTTC
CASSYSKERSSYEQYF
>TRBJ2-7|NA|TRBV6-1|NA
TGTGCCAGCAGTGGCTTCCTCTATTACGAGCAGTACTTC
CASSGFLYYEQYF
>TRBJ1-5|NA|TRBV7-8|NA
TGTGCCAGCAGCTTAGCTCCAGGGATCGATGATCGTGGCAATCAGCCCCAGCATTTT
CASSLAPGIDDRGNQPQHF
>TRBJ2-2|TRBD2|TRBV11-2|NA
TGTGCCAGCAGCTCGCTGACTAGCGGGAGCCCCGACACCGGGGAGCTGTTTTTT
CASSSLTSGSPDTGELFF